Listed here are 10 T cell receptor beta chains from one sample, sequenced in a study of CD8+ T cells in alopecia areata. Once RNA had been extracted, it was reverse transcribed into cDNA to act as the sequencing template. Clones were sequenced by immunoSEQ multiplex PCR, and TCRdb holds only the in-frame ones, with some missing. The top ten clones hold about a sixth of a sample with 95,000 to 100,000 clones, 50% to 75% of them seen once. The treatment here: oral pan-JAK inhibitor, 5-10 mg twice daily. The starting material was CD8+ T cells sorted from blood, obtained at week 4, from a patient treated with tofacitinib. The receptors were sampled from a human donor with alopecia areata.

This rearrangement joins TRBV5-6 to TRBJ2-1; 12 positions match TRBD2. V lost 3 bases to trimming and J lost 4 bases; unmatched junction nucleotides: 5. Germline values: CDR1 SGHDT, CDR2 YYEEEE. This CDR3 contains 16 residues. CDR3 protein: CASSYLGLAGYNEQFF. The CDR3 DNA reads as TGTGCCAGCAGCTATCTAGGACTAGCGGGGTACAATGAGCAGTTCTTC.

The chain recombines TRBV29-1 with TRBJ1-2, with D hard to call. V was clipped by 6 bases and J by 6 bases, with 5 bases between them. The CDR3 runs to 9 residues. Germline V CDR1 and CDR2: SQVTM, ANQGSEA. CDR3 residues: CSVANGYTF. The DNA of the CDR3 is TGCAGCGTCGCGAATGGCTACACCTTC.

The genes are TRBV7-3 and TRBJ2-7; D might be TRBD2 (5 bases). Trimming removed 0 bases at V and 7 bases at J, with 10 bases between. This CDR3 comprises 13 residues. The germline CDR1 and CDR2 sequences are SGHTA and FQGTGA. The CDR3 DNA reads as TGTGCCAGCAGCTTAACACTGGGGAGTGAGCAGTACTTC. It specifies CASSLTLGSEQYF. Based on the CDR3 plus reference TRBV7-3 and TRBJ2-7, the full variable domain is GAGVSQTPSNKVTEKGKYVELRCDPISGHTALYWYRQSLGQGPEFLIYFQGTGAADDSGLPNDRFFAVRPEGSVSTLKIQRTERGDSAVYLCASSLTLGSEQYFGPGTRLTVT.

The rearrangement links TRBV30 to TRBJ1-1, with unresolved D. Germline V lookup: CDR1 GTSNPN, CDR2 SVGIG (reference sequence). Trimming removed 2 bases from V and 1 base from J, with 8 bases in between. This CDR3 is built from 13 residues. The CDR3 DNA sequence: TGTGCCTGGAGTCATCAGCCGAACACTGAAGCTTTCTTT. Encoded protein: CAWSHQPNTEAFF.

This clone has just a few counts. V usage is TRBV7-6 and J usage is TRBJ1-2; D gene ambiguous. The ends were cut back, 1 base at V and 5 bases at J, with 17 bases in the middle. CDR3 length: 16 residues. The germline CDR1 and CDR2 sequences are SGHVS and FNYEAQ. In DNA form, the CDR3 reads TGTGCCAGCAGCTTAGATGCTGACGGCCGGGCTTATGGCTACACCTTC. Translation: CASSLDADGRAYGYTF.

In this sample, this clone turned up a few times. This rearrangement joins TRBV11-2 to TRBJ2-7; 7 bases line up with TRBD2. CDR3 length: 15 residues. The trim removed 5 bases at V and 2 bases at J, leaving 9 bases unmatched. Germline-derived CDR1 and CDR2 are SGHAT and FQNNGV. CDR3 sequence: CASSPAGAGPYEQYF. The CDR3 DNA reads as TGTGCCAGCAGCCCCGCGGGAGCGGGGCCCTACGAGCAGTACTTC.

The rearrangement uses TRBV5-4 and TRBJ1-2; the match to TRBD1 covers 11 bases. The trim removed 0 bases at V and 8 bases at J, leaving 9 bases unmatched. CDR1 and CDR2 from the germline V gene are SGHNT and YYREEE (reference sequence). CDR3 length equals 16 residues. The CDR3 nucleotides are TGTGCCAGCAGCTTGGCCCTCGGACAGGGGGCGCGGGGCTACACCTTC. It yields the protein CASSLALGQGARGYTF.

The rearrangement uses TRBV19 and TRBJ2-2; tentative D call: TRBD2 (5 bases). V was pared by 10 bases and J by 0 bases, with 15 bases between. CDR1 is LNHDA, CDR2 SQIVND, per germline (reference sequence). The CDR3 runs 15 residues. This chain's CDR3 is CATNPGFPNTGELFF. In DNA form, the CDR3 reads TGTGCCACAAACCCGGGGTTCCCGAACACCGGGGAGCTGTTTTTT.

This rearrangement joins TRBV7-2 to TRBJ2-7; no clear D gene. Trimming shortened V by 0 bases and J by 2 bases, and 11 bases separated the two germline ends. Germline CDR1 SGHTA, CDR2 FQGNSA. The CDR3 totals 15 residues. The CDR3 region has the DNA TGTGCCAGCAGCTTAGCGCCCAGCTCAACCTACGAGCAGTACTTC. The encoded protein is CASSLAPSSTYEQYF.

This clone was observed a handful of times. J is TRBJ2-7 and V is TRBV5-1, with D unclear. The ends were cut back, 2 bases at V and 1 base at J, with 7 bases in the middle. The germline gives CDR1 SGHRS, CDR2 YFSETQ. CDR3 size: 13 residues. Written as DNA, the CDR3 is TGCGCCAGCAGCTTCTACAGTTCCTACGAGCAGTACTTC. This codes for CASSFYSSYEQYF.